This T cell receptor beta chain was sequenced in a study of graft-versus-host responses after intestinal transplantation. Profiled with immunoSEQ multiplex PCR; TCRdb holds only in-frame clones, not every one. The sample holds approximately 68,000 clones, around 89% seen once. Points on this clone: The antigen is undetermined.

This CDR3 comprises 16 residues. Losses at the gene ends were 4 bases for V and 2 bases for J; bases not matched to a gene: 8. Germline V gene sequence: CDR1 MDHEN, CDR2 SYDVKM. The starting material was unstimulated CD8+ T cells sorted from spleen or lymph node cells, obtained before transplant. The clonotype was recovered from a human donor who was the organ donor for an intestinal transplant. The chain uses TRBV28 and TRBJ1-1; the match to TRBD1 covers 9 bases. The CDR3 region has the DNA TGTGCCAGCAGTTATCCCATGGACAGGGGAAACACTGAAGCTTTCTTT. This encodes CASSYPMDRGNTEAFF.